The source of this T cell receptor beta chain is a study of identical twins. General study results and limits: Invariant MAIT and iNKT cells could partly confound zero-insertion analyses.

The CDR3 length is 14 residues. Germline loops: CDR1 GTSNPN, CDR2 SVGIG (reference sequence). Trimming took off 6 bases at V and 0 bases at J, with 9 bases between the two ends. In regard to this clonotype: The target antigen is unknown.

A universal primer binding site was introduced by template switching. The final cDNA contained unique molecular identifiers. TCRdb re-derived calls from the 5' RACE reads in MiXCR, one entry per CDR3 protein. Among 600,000 to 850,000 distinct CDR3 sequences listed, about 20% were seen once. This sample was shared with a second study, whose subject was T cells expressing NK-cell markers.

V usage is TRBV30 and J usage is TRBJ2-6; D unclear. Material for sequencing was PBMCs. The clonotype originates from a woman aged 18-29 years in good health. The CDR3 bases are TGTGCCTGTCTCGGGTCCTCTGGGGCCAACGTCCTGACTTTC. Its protein product is CACLGSSGANVLTF.